The 21 T cell receptor beta chains presented below share a single source sample, sequenced in a study of TIL therapy for anti-PD-1-resistant metastatic lung cancer. The time point: pre-treatment sample, taken before nivolumab and TIL therapy. The tumor samples were excised metastases, mostly pleural nodules or supraclavicular lymph nodes. The libraries were made with immunoSEQ v3. The data were produced by immunoSEQ multiplex PCR, yet TCRdb's version contains in-frame clones alone and is incomplete. The repertoire consists of around 6,700 clones, with about 61% occurring once and the leading ten covering around 7.7%. Sample: tumor tissue, taken at baseline. The receptor set was obtained from a person between 25 and 79 years old with non-small cell lung cancer.

The V gene is TRBV4-1, the J gene TRBJ2-1; TRBD1 matches at 9 bases. Trimming took 10 bases from V and 7 from J; bases not matched to a gene: 8. The CDR3 is 13 residues long. The germline V gene encodes CDR1 MGHRA and CDR2 YSYEKL. This CDR3 reads CATRGQGVNEQFF. CDR3 DNA: TGCGCCACCCGGGGACAGGGAGTAAATGAGCAGTTCTTC.

This chain connects TRBV4-1 to TRBJ2-3; the match to TRBD2 covers 9 bases. V was pared by 4 bases and J by 1 base, with 9 bases of the junction left unmatched. The germline CDR1 and CDR2 sequences are MGHRA and YSYEKL. The CDR3 is 17 residues long. The CDR3 nucleotides read TGCGCCAGCAGCCCCACTCTAGCGGGGATACGCACAGATACGCAGTATTTT. Its protein product is CASSPTLAGIRTDTQYF.

This clone turned up a few times. The chain combines TRBV29-1 with TRBJ1-1; D not resolved. The V end was cut by 4 bases, the J end by 2 bases, with 8 bases between. Germline V gene data show CDR1 as SQVTM and CDR2 as ANQGSEA. CDR3 size: 12 residues. The CDR3 sequence is CSVGHINTEAFF. In DNA form, the CDR3 reads TGCAGCGTTGGACATATCAACACTGAAGCTTTCTTT.

This chain uses TRBV30 with TRBJ1-2; perhaps TRBD1 as D (5 bases). Germline-derived CDR1 and CDR2 are GTSNPN and SVGIG (reference sequence). The CDR3 runs 13 residues. Trimming shortened V by 3 bases and J by 0 bases, and 8 bases separated the two germline ends. DNA for the CDR3: TGTGCCTGGAGAAGGGGATCTAACTATGGCTACACCTTC. It codes for CAWRRGSNYGYTF.

J is TRBJ1-4 and V is TRBV2, with D perhaps TRBD1 (5 bases). Per germline, CDR1 SNHLY and CDR2 FYNNEI. This CDR3 spans 13 amino acids. The ends were cut back, 6 bases at V and 6 bases at J, with 11 bases in the middle. The CDR3 sequence: CASRNRRYEKLFF. The DNA for the CDR3 is TGTGCCAGCAGGAACAGGAGATATGAAAAACTGTTTTTT.

The J gene is TRBJ2-2, the V gene TRBV7-6; 11 bases align to TRBD2. V shed 1 base and J 8 bases; nucleotides not matched to a gene: 9. The CDR3 consists of 17 residues. Germline V lookup: CDR1 SGHVS, CDR2 FNYEAQ. The DNA of the CDR3 is TGTGCCAGCAGCTTAGATGTTGCTAGCGGGAGGCAAGGGGAGCTGTTTTTT. Translation gives CASSLDVASGRQGELFF.

The chain combines TRBV28 with TRBJ1-2; 7 bases agree with TRBD1. V lost 6 bases, J lost 2 bases, and 6 bases stayed unmatched. Germline V gene sequence: CDR1 MDHEN, CDR2 SYDVKM. The CDR3 has 14 residues. CDR3 DNA: TGTGCCAGCAGGCAAAGGGGGCCGAACTATGGCTACACCTTC. This translates into CASRQRGPNYGYTF.

The V call is TRBV6-5, the J call TRBJ1-2; 7 positions match TRBD1. J gave up 7 bases and V 0 bases, and 2 bases lay outside the gene matches. This CDR3 contains 13 residues. Germline V CDR1 and CDR2: MNHEY, SVGAGI. CDR3 residues: CASSYSRDSGYTF. In DNA form, the CDR3 reads TGTGCCAGCAGTTACTCCCGGGACAGTGGCTACACCTTC.

The chain uses TRBV6-5 and TRBJ1-6, with 8 bases identical to TRBD1. Per the germline V gene, CDR1 is MNHEY and CDR2 is SVGAGI. After removal of 6 bases from V and 14 bases from J, the junction contained 12 bases not matched to a gene. The length of the CDR3 is 14 residues. The CDR3 here is CASRQPSRGPTLHF. The CDR3 DNA sequence: TGTGCCAGCAGACAACCTTCCAGGGGGCCCACCCTCCACTTT.

By frequency in the sample, this clone is large. V and J are TRBV7-9 and TRBJ1-1; D unclear. Looked up from germline, CDR1 is SEHNR and CDR2 is FQNEAQ (reference sequence). The CDR3 has 13 residues. The V gene lost 1 base and the J gene lost 4 bases, with 7 bases spanning the gap. Here the CDR3 DNA reads TGTGCCAGCAGCTTAGGAGGGAGCACTGAAGCTTTCTTT. Its protein product is CASSLGGSTEAFF.

The chain carries TRBV23-1 and TRBJ2-7; D is ambiguous. TRBV23-1 is known as an ORF, though its function is uncertain. The CDR3 contains 14 residues. Between the trimmed V and J ends, which lost 4 bases and 6 bases, there was a span of 16 bases. The CDR3 reads CASSPTPGFCEQYF. DNA of the CDR3: TGCGCCAGCAGTCCCACCCCGGGTTTCTGCGAGCAGTACTTC.

Written as DNA, the CDR3 is TGTGCCAGCTCACCGGGGGGAGGGGGCACTGAAGCTTTCTTT. Translated, it gives CASSPGGGGTEAFF. The chain joins TRBV18 to TRBJ1-1; tentative D call: TRBD1 (6 bases). Germline lookup yields CDR1 KGHSH and CDR2 LQKENI. Trimming removed 3 bases at V and 4 bases at J, with 12 bases between. The CDR3 contains 14 residues.

V is TRBV18 and J is TRBJ2-5; D unclear. The V end was cut by 3 bases, the J end by 4 bases, with 12 bases between. The CDR3 loop spans 14 amino acids. Germline CDR1 KGHSH, CDR2 LQKENI. The chain's CDR3 is CASSPPGVRETQYF. CDR3 coding DNA: TGTGCCAGCTCACCGCCTGGGGTACGAGAGACCCAGTACTTC.

This chain links TRBV5-5 with TRBJ1-2, with D tentatively TRBD1 (6 bases). Trimming took 2 bases from V and 1 from J, leaving 12 bases between them. In germline, CDR1 is SGHKS, CDR2 YYEKEE (reference sequence). CDR3 size: 15 residues. The CDR3 bases are TGTGCCAGCAGCTTTATCACAGGGAATAACTATGGCTACACCTTC. Amino acids: CASSFITGNNYGYTF.

This sequence joins TRBV28 and TRBJ2-5, with 7 positions matching TRBD1. V dropped 3 bases and J dropped 5; count of bases not matched to a gene: 9. Germline CDR1 reads MDHEN; CDR2 reads SYDVKM. This CDR3 spans 15 amino acids. CDR3 sequence (DNA): TGTGCCAGCAGTTTCAACCAGGGGGTCTACGAGACCCAGTACTTC. Its translation: CASSFNQGVYETQYF.

The V call is TRBV6-2 or TRBV6-3, the J call TRBJ1-5; no clear D gene. The V end lost 0 bases, the J end lost 5 bases, and 2 bases lay between the germline ends. The CDR3 runs to 12 residues. Germline values: CDR1 MNHEY, CDR2 SVGEGT. CDR3 in DNA: TGTGCCAGCAGTTACTCCTATCAGCCCCAGCATTTT. Translation: CASSYSYQPQHF.

This clone has more than one count but fewer than ten. The rearrangement joins TRBV15 to TRBJ2-3, with TRBD1 matching over 10 bases. With V trimmed by 4 bases and J by 4 bases, 8 bases remained unmatched. From germline, CDR1 is LNHNV and CDR2 YYDKDF (reference sequence). This CDR3 is 16 amino acids long. CDR3 residues: CATSTRDRGFSDTQYF. The CDR3 nucleotides are TGTGCCACCAGCACCCGGGACAGGGGCTTTTCAGATACGCAGTATTTT. The full variable domain, completed using reference TRBV15 and TRBJ2-3, is DAMVIQNPRYQVTQFGKPVTLSCSQTLNHNVMYWYQQKSSQAPKLLFHYYDKDFNNEADTPDNFQSRRPNTSFCFLDIRSPGLGDTAMYLCATSTRDRGFSDTQYFGPGTRLTVL.

This clone is termed medium-sized (0.01 to 0.1%). The chain couples TRBV5-1 to TRBJ2-7; 13 nucleotides line up with TRBD2. Unmatched junction bases numbered 9, after V lost 7 bases and J lost 5 bases. Germline values: CDR1 SGHRS, CDR2 YFSETQ. This CDR3 spans 15 amino acids. As DNA, the CDR3 is TGCGCCAGCGGACTTGGGACTAGCGGGATCGACGAGCAGTACTTC. Translating gives CASGLGTSGIDEQYF.

J is TRBJ1-6 and V is TRBV7-2; a weak D match, TRBD1 (6 bases). The CDR3 contains 14 residues. Trimming pared 4 bases from V and 14 bases from J, leaving 18 bases between. The germline V gene has CDR1 SGHTA and CDR2 FQGNSA. The CDR3 DNA reads as TGTGCCAGCAGCTCAGGGGTCAACAGAAGAGCCCTCCACTTT. Translating gives CASSSGVNRRALHF.

The chain has TRBV20-1 and TRBJ1-5; 9 positions agree with TRBD1. Germline V gene lookup returns CDR1 DFQATT and CDR2 SNEGSKA (reference sequence). The CDR3 has 15 amino acids. Losses at the gene ends were 3 bases for V and 5 bases for J; bases not matched to a gene: 8. As DNA, the CDR3 is TGCAGTGCTAGTAGGTTCGGGACAGGGTATCAGCCCCAGCATTTT. This gives the protein CSASRFGTGYQPQHF.

The V and J genes are TRBV21-1 and TRBJ2-3; the DNA was not compared with TRBD2, the D call given in the table. TRBV21-1 is annotated as a pseudogene. The CDR3 consists of 14 residues. This CDR3 reads CASSLLAGGDTQYF. The CDR3 DNA reads as TGTGCCAGCAGCTTACTGGCGGGCGGGGATACGCAGTATTTT.